Listed below are T cell receptor beta chains from one sample, sequenced in a study of OX40 agonist ivuxolimab in advanced cancers. Some clones are missing from TCRdb's copy, which holds only in-frame ones; the method was immunoSEQ multiplex PCR. The sample lists approximately 30,000 clones; about nine tenths were seen once. This sample comprised CD4+ or CD8+ T cells sorted from blood, obtained in a trial of the OX40 agonist ivuxolimab. The origin of the receptors is an adult with an advanced solid tumor such as melanoma, head and neck, liver or kidney cancer. The CDR3 runs from the conserved cysteine through the conserved F or W. The order of the fields is CDR3 protein, J gene, D gene, V gene. A D gene is named only where the DNA matches it firmly.

cdr3_aa: CASSFEQGRMETQYF
j_call: TRBJ2-5
d_call: TRBD1
v_call: TRBV9

cdr3_aa: CASSPGGALTYEQYF
j_call: TRBJ2-7
d_call: TRBD2
v_call: TRBV7-6

cdr3_aa: CASSLTSLSSYNEQFF
j_call: TRBJ2-1
d_call: -
v_call: TRBV5-1

cdr3_aa: CSVWDLPTGNTIYF
j_call: TRBJ1-3
d_call: -
v_call: TRBV29-1

cdr3_aa: CASSQDHSYYEQYF
j_call: TRBJ2-7
d_call: -
v_call: TRBV4-1

cdr3_aa: CASTPTGPYEQYF
j_call: TRBJ2-7
d_call: -
v_call: TRBV2

cdr3_aa: CSVETFGQGAFGGYTF
j_call: TRBJ1-2
d_call: TRBD1
v_call: TRBV29-1

cdr3_aa: CASSQMWGDEQYF
j_call: TRBJ2-7
d_call: -
v_call: TRBV9

cdr3_aa: CSVGQSIAFF
j_call: TRBJ1-1
d_call: -
v_call: TRBV29-1

cdr3_aa: CASSQDLRSGGLNTGELFF
j_call: TRBJ2-2
d_call: -
v_call: TRBV4-3

cdr3_aa: CASSWDRGEQYF
j_call: TRBJ2-7
d_call: TRBD1
v_call: TRBV5-4

cdr3_aa: CASRDRGLWVNYGYTF
j_call: TRBJ1-2
d_call: TRBD1
v_call: TRBV9

cdr3_aa: CASSFRGTDTQYF
j_call: TRBJ2-3
d_call: -
v_call: TRBV6-5

cdr3_aa: CAIQGADYEQYF
j_call: TRBJ2-7
d_call: TRBD1
v_call: TRBV10-3

cdr3_aa: CASSLAPTGAEQYF
j_call: TRBJ2-7
d_call: TRBD1
v_call: TRBV5-5

cdr3_aa: CASSPGLGGELFF
j_call: TRBJ2-2
d_call: TRBD2
v_call: TRBV5-1

cdr3_aa: CASSERRSFTEAFF
j_call: TRBJ1-1
d_call: -
v_call: TRBV6-1

cdr3_aa: CASSWGTGVAGELFF
j_call: TRBJ2-2
d_call: TRBD1
v_call: TRBV7-9

cdr3_aa: CATRLDEDTQYF
j_call: TRBJ2-3
d_call: -
v_call: TRBV15

cdr3_aa: CASSSTENTGELFF
j_call: TRBJ2-2
d_call: -
v_call: TRBV13

cdr3_aa: CAISETGGGYNSPLHF
j_call: TRBJ1-6
d_call: TRBD1
v_call: TRBV10-3

cdr3_aa: CASSYYITGANEKLFF
j_call: TRBJ1-4
d_call: TRBD1
v_call: TRBV2

cdr3_aa: CASSVVGSWTDTQYF
j_call: TRBJ2-3
d_call: -
v_call: TRBV9

cdr3_aa: CASSILGSNQPQHF
j_call: TRBJ1-5
d_call: -
v_call: TRBV19

cdr3_aa: CAISVAPEGTEAFF
j_call: TRBJ1-1
d_call: -
v_call: TRBV10-3

cdr3_aa: CASSPWGNTEAFF
j_call: TRBJ1-1
d_call: -
v_call: TRBV2

cdr3_aa: CSAKREETQYF
j_call: TRBJ2-5
d_call: -
v_call: TRBV20-1

cdr3_aa: CASSPTGVYNEQFF
j_call: TRBJ2-1
d_call: TRBD1
v_call: TRBV19